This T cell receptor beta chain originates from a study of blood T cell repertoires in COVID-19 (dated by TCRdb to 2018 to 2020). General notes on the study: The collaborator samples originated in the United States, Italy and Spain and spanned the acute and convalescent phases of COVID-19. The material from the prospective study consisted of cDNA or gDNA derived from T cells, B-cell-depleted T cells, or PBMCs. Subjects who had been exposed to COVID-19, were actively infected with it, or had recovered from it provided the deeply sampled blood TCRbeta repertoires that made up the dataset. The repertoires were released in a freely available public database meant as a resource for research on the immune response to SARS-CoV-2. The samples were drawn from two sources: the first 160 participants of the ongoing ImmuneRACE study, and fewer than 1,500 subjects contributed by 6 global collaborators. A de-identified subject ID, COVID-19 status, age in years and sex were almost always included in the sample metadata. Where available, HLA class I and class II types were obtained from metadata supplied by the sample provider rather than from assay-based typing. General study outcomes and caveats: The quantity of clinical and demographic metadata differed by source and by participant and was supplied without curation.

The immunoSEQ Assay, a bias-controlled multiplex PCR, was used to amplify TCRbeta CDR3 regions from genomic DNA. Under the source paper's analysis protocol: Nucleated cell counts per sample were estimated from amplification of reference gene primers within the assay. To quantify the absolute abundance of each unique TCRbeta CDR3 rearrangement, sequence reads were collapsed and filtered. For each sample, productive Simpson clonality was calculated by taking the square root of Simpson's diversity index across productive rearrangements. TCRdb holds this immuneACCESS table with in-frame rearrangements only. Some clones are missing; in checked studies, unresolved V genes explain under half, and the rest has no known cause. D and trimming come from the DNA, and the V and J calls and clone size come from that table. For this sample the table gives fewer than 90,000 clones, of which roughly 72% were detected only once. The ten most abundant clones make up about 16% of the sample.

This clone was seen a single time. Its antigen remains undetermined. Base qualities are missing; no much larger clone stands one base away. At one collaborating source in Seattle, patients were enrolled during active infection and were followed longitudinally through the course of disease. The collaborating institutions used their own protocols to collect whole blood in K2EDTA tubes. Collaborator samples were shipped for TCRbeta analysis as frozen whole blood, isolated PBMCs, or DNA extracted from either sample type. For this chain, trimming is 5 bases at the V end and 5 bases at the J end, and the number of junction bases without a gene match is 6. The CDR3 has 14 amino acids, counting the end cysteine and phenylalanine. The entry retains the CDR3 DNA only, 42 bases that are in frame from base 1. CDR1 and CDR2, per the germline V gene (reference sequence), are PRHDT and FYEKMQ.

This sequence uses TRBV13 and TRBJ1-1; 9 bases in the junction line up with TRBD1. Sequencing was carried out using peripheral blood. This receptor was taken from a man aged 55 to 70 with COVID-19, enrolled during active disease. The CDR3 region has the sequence CASSPGQGGTEAFF. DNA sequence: TGTGCCAGCAGCCCGGGACAGGGTGGGACTGAAGCTTTCTTT. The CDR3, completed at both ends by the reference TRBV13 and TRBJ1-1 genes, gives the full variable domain AAGVIQSPRHLIKEKRETATLKCYPIPRHDTVYWYQQGPGQDPQFLISFYEKMQSDKGSIPDRFSAQQFSDYHSELNMSSLELGDSALYFCASSPGQGGTEAFFGQGTRLTVV.